A selection of T cell receptor beta chains follows, all from one sample in a study of T cell responses to AZD1222 COVID-19 vaccine. The assay was immunoSEQ multiplex PCR, and TCRdb's table has in-frame clones only and misses some. The sample records tens of thousands of clones, around 87% being singletons. This specimen consisted of peripheral blood, obtained on day 0 of MenACWY control vaccination. These TCRs come from an adult in good health. Each CDR3 is given with its conserved first and last residue. The D gene is left open where the match is weak. A row's size may be missing; if present it is once, few, many or a size class.

abundance	d_gene	v_gene	j_gene	CDR3aa	CDR3nt
.	.	TRBV5-6	TRBJ1-1	CASSDGTGDWGTEAFF	TGTGCCAGCAGCGACGGGACGGGGGATTGGGGGACTGAAGCTTTCTTT
.	.	TRBV5-4	TRBJ1-1	CASSGPGIAFF	TGTGCCAGCAGCGGCCCAGGGATAGCTTTCTTT
.	.	TRBV25-1	TRBJ2-2	CASSELAIGGSAGELFF	TGTGCCAGCAGTGAATTAGCAATCGGGGGATCGGCCGGGGAGCTGTTTTTT
.	.	TRBV27	TRBJ1-2	CASRGQGSGYTF	TGTGCCAGCAGAGGTCAGGGGAGCGGCTACACCTTC
.	.	TRBV28	TRBJ2-2	CASLWGAGNTGELFF	TGTGCCAGCCTCTGGGGGGCTGGGAACACCGGGGAGCTGTTTTTT
.	.	TRBV7-9	TRBJ1-5	CASSLPGQPQHF	TGTGCCAGCAGCTTACCCGGTCAGCCCCAGCATTTT
.	.	TRBV5-4	TRBJ2-5	CASSWRDLETQYF	TGTGCCAGCAGCTGGCGGGACTTAGAGACCCAGTACTTC
.	.	TRBV4-1	TRBJ2-1	CASSRVNEQFF	TGCGCCAGCAGCCGGGTGAATGAGCAGTTCTTC
.	TRBD2	TRBV7-9	TRBJ2-5	CASSLSLAGLETQYF	TGTGCCAGCAGCCTTAGTTTAGCGGGATTAGAGACCCAGTACTTC
.	.	TRBV2	TRBJ2-7	CASSVNEQYF	TGTGCCAGCAGTGTTAACGAGCAGTACTTC
.	TRBD2	TRBV29-1	TRBJ2-1	CSVEDIAGVGEQFF	TGCAGCGTTGAAGATATCGCGGGAGTGGGTGAGCAGTTCTTC
few	.	TRBV7-6	TRBJ1-5	CASSSGLGGNNQPQHF	TGTGCCAGCAGCTCCGGACTGGGAGGGAACAATCAGCCCCAGCATTTT
.	TRBD1	TRBV28	TRBJ1-2	CASSLGQGDVSYGYTF	TGTGCCAGCAGTTTGGGTCAGGGGGATGTCAGCTATGGCTACACCTTC
.	.	TRBV5-1	TRBJ2-2	CASSLWLGLANTGELFF	TGCGCCAGCAGCCTTTGGTTGGGACTCGCGAACACCGGGGAGCTGTTTTTT
.	.	TRBV6-5	TRBJ1-3	CASSKDISGNTIYF	TGTGCCAGCAGTAAGGACATCTCTGGAAACACCATATATTTT
.	.	TRBV7-2	TRBJ2-1	CASSLAGTQNEQFF	TGTGCCAGCAGCTTGGCGGGGACCCAGAATGAGCAGTTCTTC
.	.	TRBV6-2/TRBV6-3	TRBJ2-5	CASSPKRETQYF	TGTGCCAGCAGTCCAAAGCGAGAGACCCAGTACTTC
.	.	TRBV9	TRBJ2-3	CASSLHLAGSTDTQYF	TGTGCCAGCAGTCTACACTTAGCCGGGAGCACAGATACGCAGTATTTT
.	.	TRBV5-1	TRBJ1-2	CASSLGQGRGGYTF	TGCGCCAGCAGCTTGGGCCAGGGTAGGGGCGGCTACACCTTC
.	.	TRBV3-1/TRBV3-2	TRBJ1-3	CASGGGSRSTIYF	TGTGCCAGTGGGGGTGGGTCTCGAAGCACCATATATTTT
once	.	TRBV28	TRBJ2-1	CATHWDLRSEQFF	TGTGCCACTCATTGGGACCTCCGGAGTGAGCAGTTCTTC
.	TRBD1	TRBV6-2/TRBV6-3	TRBJ1-1	CASSNYVGQGSTEAFF	TGTGCCAGCAGCAATTACGTAGGACAGGGGAGCACTGAAGCTTTCTTT
once	.	TRBV11-1	TRBJ2-3	CASSRDPPPADTQYF	TGTGCCAGCTCCCGGGATCCACCCCCGGCAGATACGCAGTATTTT
.	TRBD2	TRBV2	TRBJ2-1	CASRARLAGGLLEQFF	TGTGCCAGCAGAGCCAGACTAGCGGGAGGACTTCTTGAGCAGTTCTTC
.	TRBD1	TRBV2	TRBJ1-6	CASTRAGQEGSPLHF	TGTGCCAGCACGCGGGCGGGACAGGAGGGATCACCCCTCCACTTT
.	.	TRBV19	TRBJ2-5	CASSEGGSETQYF	TGTGCCAGTAGCGAAGGAGGGTCAGAGACCCAGTACTTC
once	.	TRBV27	TRBJ2-1	CASLGGGAYNEQFF	TGTGCCAGCCTGGGGGGAGGCGCCTACAATGAGCAGTTCTTC
.	.	TRBV5-6	TRBJ2-7	CASRYTGLREQYF	TGTGCCAGCAGATATACAGGGTTGCGCGAGCAGTACTTC
.	.	TRBV6-2/TRBV6-3	TRBJ1-5	CASSWTGNQPQHF	TGTGCCAGCAGTTGGACAGGCAATCAGCCCCAGCATTTT
.	TRBD1	TRBV28	TRBJ2-7	CASGLTGKYEQYF	TGTGCCAGCGGATTGACAGGGAAGTACGAGCAGTACTTC
.	.	TRBV29-1	TRBJ2-7	CSVQSSYEQYF	TGCAGCGTTCAGAGCTCCTACGAGCAGTACTTC
.	.	TRBV6-5	TRBJ1-5	CASSLSDSNQPQHF	TGTGCCAGCAGTCTTTCTGATAGCAATCAGCCCCAGCATTTT
once	.	TRBV5-6	TRBJ1-2	CASGRTGQRNYGYTF	TGTGCCAGCGGCAGAACAGGACAGAGAAACTATGGCTACACCTTC
.	.	TRBV5-4	TRBJ2-7	CASSFFLRQEYEQYF	TGTGCCAGCAGCTTTTTTCTACGGCAGGAATACGAGCAGTACTTC
.	TRBD1	TRBV5-4	TRBJ2-7	CASSEKGDRGVFAVYEQYF	TGTGCCAGCAGCGAGAAAGGGGACAGGGGGGTATTCGCGGTCTACGAGCAGTACTTC
.	.	TRBV12-3/TRBV12-4	TRBJ1-2	CASSLKEGYGYTF	TGTGCCAGCAGTTTAAAGGAGGGCTATGGCTACACCTTC
few	.	TRBV5-5	TRBJ1-1	CASSFGMNTEAFF	TGTGCCAGCAGCTTCGGTATGAACACTGAAGCTTTCTTT